The clone carrying this T cell receptor beta chain was counted once. What it binds is not known. Germline V gene data show CDR1 as SGHVS and CDR2 as FQNEAQ. The CDR3 has 18 amino acids. V was pared by 4 bases and J by 2 bases, with 21 bases between. The sample belongs to a study of blood T cells in healthy people across ages. General observations from the study: In the absence of known donor CMV status, changes in expanded clonotypes were possibly confounded.

A second PCR of 7 to 11 cycles used a sample-barcoded 5' primer and a J-beta primer mix. A single record per CDR3 protein comes from TCRdb applying MiXCR to the 5' RACE reads. The data contain 700,000 to 1,000,000 distinct CDR3 sequences, around two fifths of them singletons. There were at least 5 micrograms of total RNA extracted from every sample. The chain carries TRBV7-8 and TRBJ2-1; D remains unclear. The sequencing input was blood. The sequence derives from a man in his 60s in good health. This CDR3 reads CASSSPIRFGRTYNEQFF. CDR3 nucleotide sequence: TGTGCCAGCAGCTCCCCGATAAGATTTGGAAGAACCTACAATGAGCAGTTCTTC.